Below are 5 T cell receptor beta chains sequenced from a single sample in a study of T cell clones after liver transplantation. Clones were read by immunoSEQ multiplex PCR, and TCRdb kept only the in-frame ones, dropping some. The table shows about 76,000 clones, with 83% occurring only once. The starting material was CD4+ T cells from blood, obtained at the 22-month timepoint. The source is a human patient who received a liver transplant. Part of the T cell pool may stem from the graft donor.

The chain combines TRBV6-6 with TRBJ2-1; 7 nucleotides line up with TRBD1. Germline trimming cut 5 bases from V and 2 bases from J; bases unmatched to any gene: 6. Germline V lookup: CDR1 MNHNY, CDR2 SVGAGI (reference sequence). This CDR3 is built from 15 residues. The CDR3 DNA sequence: TGTGCCAGCAGTCCCGGACAGGAAACCTACAATGAGCAGTTCTTC. Translating gives CASSPGQETYNEQFF.

As for this clone: The same CDR3 also results from other DNA sequences found in this sample. The V call is TRBV5-8, the J call TRBJ2-5; no clear D. This CDR3 contains 12 residues. The V gene's germline CDR1 is SGHTS and CDR2 YDEGEE. The V end lost 0 bases, the J end lost 2 bases, and 2 bases lay between the germline ends. The chain's CDR3 is CASSLVQETQYF. In DNA, the CDR3 is TGTGCCAGCAGCTTGGTACAAGAGACCCAGTACTTC. Full variable domain (remainder filled in from reference TRBV5-8 and TRBJ2-5): EAGVTQSPTHLIKTRGQQATLRCSPISGHTSVYWYQQALGLGLQFLLWYDEGEERNRGNFPPRFSGRQFPNYSSELNVNALELEDSALYLCASSLVQETQYFGPGTRLLVL.

The chain has TRBV5-4 and TRBJ1-2; D perhaps matches TRBD1 (5 bases). The CDR3 consists of 16 residues. Germline assignment: CDR1 SGHNT and CDR2 YYREEE (reference sequence). The V end was cut by 0 bases, the J end by 3 bases, with 15 bases between. In DNA, the CDR3 is TGTGCCAGCAGCTTGGATGGGGCAGGGCCCTACTATGGCTACACCTTC. Translated: CASSLDGAGPYYGYTF. Variable domain in full (rest from reference TRBV5-4 and TRBJ1-2): ETGVTQSPTHLIKTRGQQVTLRCSSQSGHNTVSWYQQALGQGPQFIFQYYREEENGRGNFPPRFSGLQFPNYSSELNVNALELDDSALYLCASSLDGAGPYYGYTFGSGTRLTVV.

The V gene is TRBV6-1, the J gene TRBJ2-3; perhaps TRBD1 as D (5 bases). The germline V and J ends were trimmed by 3 bases and 9 bases, with 19 bases remaining between them. This CDR3 has 15 residues. Germline loops: CDR1 MNHNS, CDR2 SASEGT. The CDR3 nucleotides are TGTGCCAGCAGTGATCAGGGTTTTACGAGTGTAACGCAGTATTTT. It encodes CASSDQGFTSVTQYF.

This chain uses TRBV7-3 with TRBJ2-3; D possibly uses TRBD1 or TRBD2 (5 bases each). This CDR3 region has 14 residues. Germline loops: CDR1 SGHTA, CDR2 FQGTGA. V lost 5 bases and J lost 0, with 9 bases in between. CDR3 region: CASSLGPSTDTQYF. For the CDR3, the DNA is TGTGCCAGCAGCCTGGGACCCAGCACAGATACGCAGTATTTT. The full variable domain, in which reference TRBV7-3 and TRBJ2-3 provide the parts outside the CDR3, is GAGVSQTPSNKVTEKGKYVELRCDPISGHTALYWYRQSLGQGPEFLIYFQGTGAADDSGLPNDRFFAVRPEGSVSTLKIQRTERGDSAVYLCASSLGPSTDTQYFGPGTRLTVL.